This T cell receptor beta chain was recorded in a study of shared clonotypes between healthy human individuals. Study-level background: Each donor contributed plates that comprised three CD4 naive, three CD4 memory, two CD8 naive and one CD8 memory. Findings and limits, study-wide: Investigators expected sequencing depth to affect clonotype sharing among donors. Shared clonotypes: approximately 5.3% naive CD4, about 3.3% naive CD8, roughly 2.4% memory CD4, 0.4% to 0.5% memory CD8.

Naivety among CD8 cells was defined by CD45RO negativity and positive CCR7 selection, thereby excluding terminally differentiated effector memory CD45RA+ cells. Several immunoSEQ plates held equal portions of the genomic DNA taken from each subset. Repertoires were generated with immunoSEQ multiplex PCR, while TCRdb's copy carries only in-frame clones and drops some. There are hundreds of thousands of clones in the sample; roughly 96% occur only once, and approximately 0.1% lies in the top ten. With respect to this clone: Its antigen remains unknown.

Looked up from germline, CDR1 is SGHVS and CDR2 is FNYEAQ. The CDR3 runs 15 residues. The ends lost 6 bases at V and 1 base at J; junction bases unmatched: 7. The V gene is TRBV7-6, the J gene TRBJ2-7, with 9 bases lining up with TRBD2. This sequence was found in a woman in her thirties in good health. The sequenced material came from naive CD8+ T cells sorted from blood. CDR3 residues: CASSFGLATSYEQYF. Here the CDR3 DNA reads TGTGCCAGCAGTTTCGGACTAGCGACTTCCTACGAGCAGTACTTC.